The sample holds a few counts of the clone carrying this T cell receptor beta chain. The antigen remains unidentified. A J-beta primer mix and a sample-barcoded 5' primer were used in a second PCR of roughly 6 to 11 cycles. Through a template-switch adaptor with 12 random nucleotides, each cDNA molecule received a tag. TCRdb passed the 5' RACE reads through MiXCR, listing each CDR3 protein once. Here the sample spans roughly 1,500,000 distinct CDR3 sequences, 30% to 35% being singletons. CDR3 length: 17 residues. Per the germline V gene, CDR1 is MNHEY and CDR2 is SVGAGI. The ends lost 7 bases at V and 1 base at J; junction bases unmatched: 12. Donors ranged from about 6 to 90 years old and were healthy Caucasians in Russia. The data stem from a study of blood T cells in healthy people across ages. Points from the study as a whole: For the donors, CMV status was unknown and possibly confounded expanded clonotype changes.

The chain employs TRBV6-5 and TRBJ2-5; TRBD2 aligns across 10 bases. The TCR sequence derives from a woman aged 30 to 39 in good health. The source material was blood. The CDR3 is CASILRWPSGSQETQYF. In DNA, the CDR3 is TGTGCCAGCATTCTCCGGTGGCCTAGCGGGAGCCAAGAGACCCAGTACTTC.